Below, 15 T cell receptor beta chains from the same sample are listed, as sequenced in a study of T cells in Graves' hyperthyroidism and ophthalmopathy. TCR beta CDR3 sequences were amplified from RNA transcripts. Primed by the HTBI set, a first-round RT-PCR was run on the TCR CDR3. Each CDR3 protein is one row after TCRdb ran MiXCR on the multiplex PCR reads. Of 600,000 to 900,000 distinct CDR3 sequences listed, roughly 17% were seen once; the top ten hold over 7.5%. Sequencing input: blood. The receptors come from a man younger than 35 with Graves' hyperthyroidism.

This clonotype was detected a few times. The V and J genes are TRBV5-1 and TRBJ1-2; possibly TRBD1 for D (6 bases). The germline V and J ends were trimmed by 4 bases and 8 bases, with 15 bases remaining between them. The CDR3 contains 13 residues. The germline V gene encodes CDR1 SGHRS and CDR2 YFSETQ. The CDR3 nucleotides read TGCGCCAGCAGCCTAACAGGGCCGGGCGGCTACACCTTC. This gives the protein CASSLTGPGGYTF.

This clonotype was recorded many times. The chain joins TRBV6-5 to TRBJ1-2; no clear D. The CDR3 spans 13 residues. The V and J ends lost 2 bases and 4 bases respectively, with 8 bases between them. The germline gives CDR1 MNHEY, CDR2 SVGAGI. CDR3 loop: CASSYGRSYGYTF. Written as DNA, the CDR3 is TGTGCCAGCAGTTACGGGCGGTCCTATGGCTACACCTTC.

This clonotype was picked up many times. This chain connects TRBV28 to TRBJ2-1, with D possibly matching TRBD1 (6 bases). The CDR3 contains 15 residues. Germline V gene lookup returns CDR1 MDHEN and CDR2 SYDVKM. V gave up 5 bases and J gave up 5 bases, with 16 bases separating them. CDR3 sequence (DNA): TGTGCCAGCAGTGTTACCGGGACAACGGACAATGAGCAGTTCTTC. It yields the protein CASSVTGTTDNEQFF.

In its sample, this clonotype was seen many times. The V and J genes are TRBV30 and TRBJ2-7, with 11 bases matching TRBD2. V shed 7 bases, J shed 6 bases, and the junction held 32 bases outside the gene matches. The germline CDR1 and CDR2 sequences are GTSNPN and SVGIG (reference sequence). This CDR3 is 21 amino acids long. The CDR3 here is CAYSVLRDRWTVAGGPSEQYF. CDR3 bases: TGTGCCTACTCTGTTCTCCGGGACAGGTGGACTGTAGCGGGAGGGCCGAGCGAGCAGTACTTC. Drawing the rest from reference TRBV30 and TRBJ2-7, the complete variable domain is SQTIHQWPATLVQPVGSPLSLECTVEGTSNPNLYWYRQAAGRGLQLLFYSVGIGQISSEVPQNLSASRPQDRQFILSSKKLLLSDSGFYLCAYSVLRDRWTVAGGPSEQYFGPGTRLTVT.

This clonotype has only a few counts. The chain is built from TRBV4-3 and TRBJ2-1; no reliable D call. The V gene lost 3 bases and the J gene lost 8 bases, with 11 bases spanning the gap. Germline V gene data show CDR1 as LGHNA and CDR2 as YSLEER. The CDR3 runs 13 residues. The CDR3: CASSQALKDEQFF. CDR3 sequence (DNA): TGCGCCAGCAGCCAGGCTCTGAAAGATGAGCAGTTCTTC.

The chain links TRBV25-1 to TRBJ2-7; 9 bases line up with TRBD2. Looked up from germline, CDR1 is MGHDK and CDR2 is SYGVNS. This CDR3 has 14 amino acids. J lost 2 bases, V lost 8 bases, and 7 bases had no gene match. This chain's CDR3 is CASDSGSETYEQYF. In DNA, the CDR3 is TGTGCCAGCGATAGCGGGAGTGAAACCTACGAGCAGTACTTC.

Ten or more counts support this clonotype. The chain employs TRBV19 and TRBJ2-3, with D unresolved. The CDR3 has 16 residues. Germline lookup yields CDR1 LNHDA and CDR2 SQIVND (reference sequence). The V gene lost 3 bases and the J gene lost 3 bases, with 16 bases spanning the gap. The CDR3 loop reads CASSIATFPLTDTQYF. The CDR3 DNA reads as TGTGCCAGTAGTATCGCGACCTTTCCCCTAACAGATACGCAGTATTTT. The whole variable domain, remainder taken from reference TRBV19 and TRBJ2-3, is DGGITQSPKYLFRKEGQNVTLSCEQNLNHDAMYWYRQDPGQGLRLIYYSQIVNDFQKGDIAEGYSVSREKKESFPLTVTSAQKNPTAFYLCASSIATFPLTDTQYFGPGTRLTVL.

The rearrangement links TRBV6-2 or TRBV6-3 to TRBJ2-5, with D tentatively TRBD1 (6 bases). CDR1 and CDR2 (germline): MNHEY, SVGEGT. The length of the CDR3 is 14 residues. V dropped 2 bases and J dropped 4 bases, with 11 bases sitting between them. The CDR3 region has the DNA TGTGCCAGCAGTTACCCACAGGGCGGAGAGACCCAGTACTTC. Amino acid sequence: CASSYPQGGETQYF.

This chain's CDR3 is CASSMLATDSYEQYF. As DNA, the CDR3 is TGTGCCAGCAGCATGTTAGCGACCGACTCCTACGAGCAGTACTTC. This chain links TRBV7-2 with TRBJ2-7, with D perhaps TRBD2 (5 bases). The CDR3 covers 15 residues. The germline CDR1 and CDR2 sequences are SGHTA and FQGNSA. Deletions cut 5 bases from V and 0 bases from J, with 14 bases between.

This clonotype has at least ten counts. The V call is TRBV18, the J call TRBJ2-7; weak D call: TRBD1 (5 bases). The V end lost 3 bases, the J end lost 3 bases, and 9 bases lay between the germline ends. The germline V gene has CDR1 KGHSH and CDR2 LQKENI. This CDR3 is built from 13 residues. The CDR3 is CASSPPGIYEQYF. The DNA of the CDR3 is TGTGCCAGCTCACCGCCAGGGATCTACGAGCAGTACTTC.

This clonotype was counted a few times. This chain connects TRBV5-1 to TRBJ1-1, with TRBD1 matching over 7 bases. The CDR3 length is 14 residues. The V segment lost 3 bases and the J segment 8 bases; nucleotides outside the gene matches: 10. Germline V lookup: CDR1 SGHRS, CDR2 YFSETQ. The CDR3 here is CASSSGRTGGEAFF. The DNA for the CDR3 is TGCGCCAGCAGCTCGGGAAGGACAGGAGGGGAAGCTTTCTTT.

Ten or more counts support this clonotype. The V call is TRBV29-1, the J call TRBJ2-7, with TRBD1 matching 11 bases. Germline trimming cut 3 bases from V and 6 bases from J; bases unmatched to any gene: 7. The germline gives CDR1 SQVTM, CDR2 ANQGSEA. The CDR3 length is 14 residues. In DNA, the CDR3 is TGCAGCGTTGAGGCCGGGACAGGGGGAACCGAGCAGTACTTC. Protein: CSVEAGTGGTEQYF.

This clonotype has ten or more counts. The gene calls are TRBV2 and TRBJ2-2; 7 bases align to TRBD2. Trimming cost V 0 bases and J 5 bases; bases outside gene matches: 0. Germline-derived CDR1 and CDR2 are SNHLY and FYNNEI. This CDR3 spans 14 amino acids. The CDR3 spells CASSEAGGTGELFF. In nucleotides, the CDR3 is TGTGCCAGCAGTGAAGCGGGGGGGACCGGGGAGCTGTTTTTT.

The CDR3 spells CASSQPGQGKLNEQFF. DNA of the CDR3: TGTGCCAGCAGCCAACCGGGACAGGGAAAATTAAATGAGCAGTTCTTC. The chain joins TRBV14 to TRBJ2-1; 9 bases fit TRBD1. The germline V gene encodes CDR1 SGHDN and CDR2 FVKESK. CDR3 length: 16 amino acids. V shed 2 bases and J 7 bases; nucleotides not matched to a gene: 9.

This clonotype showed up many times. The V gene is TRBV7-2, the J gene TRBJ2-1, with a tentative D call TRBD2 (5 bases). Germline lookup yields CDR1 SGHTA and CDR2 FQGNSA. This CDR3 region has 19 residues. The V end was cut by 0 bases, the J end by 6 bases, with 24 bases between. The CDR3 sequence: CASSLAVVLSTRVSNEQFF. Written as DNA, the CDR3 is TGTGCCAGCAGCTTAGCCGTGGTTCTCTCTACTAGAGTTAGCAATGAGCAGTTCTTC.